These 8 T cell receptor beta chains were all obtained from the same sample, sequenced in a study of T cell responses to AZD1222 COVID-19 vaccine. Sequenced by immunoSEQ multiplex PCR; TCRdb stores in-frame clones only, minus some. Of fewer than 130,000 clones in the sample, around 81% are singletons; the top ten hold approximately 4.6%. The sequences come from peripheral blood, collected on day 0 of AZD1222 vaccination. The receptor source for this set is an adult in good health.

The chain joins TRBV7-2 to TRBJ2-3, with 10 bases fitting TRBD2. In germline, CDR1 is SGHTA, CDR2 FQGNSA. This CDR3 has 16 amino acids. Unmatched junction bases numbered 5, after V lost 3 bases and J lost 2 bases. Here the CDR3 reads CASSFGSGGHTDTQYF. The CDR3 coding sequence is TGTGCCAGCAGCTTTGGTAGCGGGGGGCACACAGATACGCAGTATTTT.

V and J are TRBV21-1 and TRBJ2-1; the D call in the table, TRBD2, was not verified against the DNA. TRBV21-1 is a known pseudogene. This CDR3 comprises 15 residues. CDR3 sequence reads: CASSSWTRVYNEQFF. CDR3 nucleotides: TGTGCCAGCAGCAGTTGGACTAGGGTGTACAATGAGCAGTTCTTC.

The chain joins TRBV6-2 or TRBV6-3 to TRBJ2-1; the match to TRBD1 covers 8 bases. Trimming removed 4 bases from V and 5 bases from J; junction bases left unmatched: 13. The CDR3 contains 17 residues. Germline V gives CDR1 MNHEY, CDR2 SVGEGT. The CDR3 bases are TGTGCCAGCAGTTCCTTCAGGAGACAGGGGTATGACAATGAGCAGTTCTTC. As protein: CASSSFRRQGYDNEQFF.

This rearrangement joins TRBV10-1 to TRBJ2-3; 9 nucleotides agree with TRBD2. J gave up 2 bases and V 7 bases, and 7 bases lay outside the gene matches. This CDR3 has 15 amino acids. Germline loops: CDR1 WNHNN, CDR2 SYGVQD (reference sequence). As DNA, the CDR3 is TGCGCCAGCATTCTAGCGGGAACCCTCACAGATACGCAGTATTTT. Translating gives CASILAGTLTDTQYF.

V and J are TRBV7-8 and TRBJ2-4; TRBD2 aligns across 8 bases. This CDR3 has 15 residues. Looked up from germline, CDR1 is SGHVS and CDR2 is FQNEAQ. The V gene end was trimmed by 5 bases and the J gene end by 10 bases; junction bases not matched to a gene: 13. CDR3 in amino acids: CASSREGLKGVIQYF. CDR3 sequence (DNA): TGTGCCAGCAGCCGGGAGGGACTGAAGGGTGTAATTCAGTACTTC.

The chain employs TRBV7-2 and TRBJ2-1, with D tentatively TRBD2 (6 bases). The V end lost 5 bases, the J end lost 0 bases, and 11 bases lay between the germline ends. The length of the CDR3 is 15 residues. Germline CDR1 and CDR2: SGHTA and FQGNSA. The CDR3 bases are TGTGCCAGCAGCGATCTAGCGTTCTCCTACAATGAGCAGTTCTTC. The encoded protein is CASSDLAFSYNEQFF.

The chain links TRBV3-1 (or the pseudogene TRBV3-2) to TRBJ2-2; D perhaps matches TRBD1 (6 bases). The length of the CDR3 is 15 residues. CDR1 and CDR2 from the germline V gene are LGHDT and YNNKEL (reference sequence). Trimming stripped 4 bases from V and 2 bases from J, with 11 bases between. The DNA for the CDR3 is TGTGCCAGCAGCCCCCTGGACAGCAACACCGGGGAGCTGTTTTTT. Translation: CASSPLDSNTGELFF.

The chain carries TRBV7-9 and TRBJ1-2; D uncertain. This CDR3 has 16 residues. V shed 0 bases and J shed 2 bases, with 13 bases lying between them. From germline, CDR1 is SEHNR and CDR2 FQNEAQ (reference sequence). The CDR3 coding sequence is TGTGCCAGCAGCTTAGCCTATCTAGGAGACAACTATGGCTACACCTTC. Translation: CASSLAYLGDNYGYTF.